The TCR beta chain described here comes from a study of identical twins. Regarding the study as a whole: For cord blood, abundant beta clonotypes had fewer insertions, unlike memory repertoires, which showed none. Modelling underestimated the level of out-of-frame TCR alpha sharing observed in monozygotic twins.

A universal primer binding site was introduced by template switching. The final cDNA contained unique molecular identifiers. One entry per CDR3 protein, called by TCRdb with MiXCR from the 5' RACE reads. The sample holds around 280,000 distinct CDR3 sequences; about 8.3% are singletons and the top ten take approximately 2%. There are many counts of this clonotype. Its antigen is currently unknown. J gave up 9 bases and V 6 bases, and 6 bases lay outside the gene matches. This CDR3 contains 14 residues. This sample also appeared in a second study, on yellow fever vaccine responses in identical twins.

The genes are TRBV12-3 or TRBV12-4 and TRBJ1-6, with 9 positions matching TRBD1. The TCR comes from a woman aged 18-30 years in good health. Sequenced input: memory (CD45RO+) T cells sorted from blood. The CDR3 here is CASSQDRGRSPLHF. CDR3 coding DNA: TGTGCCAGCAGCCAGGACAGGGGACGTTCACCCCTCCACTTT.